Following are 20 T cell receptor beta chains from one sample sequenced in a study of beta chain features in type 1 diabetes (dated by TCRdb to 2017 to 2018). For these TCRs, the target antigens are not known. The library relied on the immunoSEQ multiplex PCR assay. The entire amount of isolated RNA was reverse transcribed using the High Capacity cDNA Reverse Transcription Kit, so the sequenced TCRB transcripts were expressed ones. This is the immuneACCESS table as TCRdb keeps it, with only in-frame sequences that have V and J called. A part of the clones is gone; compared with another copy, unresolved V genes explain less than half, and the rest is unexplained. The sample yields 680,000 or so clones; around 15% were counted once. Approximately 0.022% of the sample belongs to the ten largest clones. Overall study outcomes, separate from this receptor: Type 1 diabetes patients showed a moderate but significant shortening of TCRB CDR3 length in all four CD4+ subsets.

The specimen sequenced was naive CD4+ T cells from blood. What the cell subset or site label conveys for this sample: true naive CD4+ T cells. These receptors were taken from a man between 18 and 29 years old with type 1 diabetes.

This chain uses TRBV9 with TRBJ2-2, with D tentatively TRBD2 (5 bases). This CDR3 contains 14 residues. CDR1 SGDLS and CDR2 YYNGEE come from the germline V gene. The V end was cut by 0 bases, the J end by 6 bases, with 9 bases between. The CDR3 region is CASSVDGGAGELFF. The DNA for the CDR3 is TGTGCCAGCAGCGTAGATGGAGGAGCCGGGGAGCTGTTTTTT.

This clone was recorded a few times. V and J are TRBV19 and TRBJ1-5, with D perhaps matching TRBD1 (6 bases). Germline CDR1 LNHDA, CDR2 SQIVND (reference sequence). The CDR3 is made up of 16 amino acids. Trimming removed 1 base at V and 7 bases at J, with 17 bases between. The CDR3 sequence: CASSIGAGGLGQPQHF. Here the CDR3 DNA reads TGTGCCAGTAGTATAGGGGCTGGGGGCCTGGGACAGCCCCAGCATTTT.

In this sample, this clone turned up a few times. The chain joins TRBV14 to TRBJ1-1, with a possible D match to TRBD1 (5 bases). From germline, CDR1 is SGHDN and CDR2 FVKESK. There are 13 residues in the CDR3. Between the trimmed V and J ends, which lost 1 base and 9 bases, there was a span of 12 bases. The CDR3, as DNA: TGTGCCAGCAGCCAAGTACAATGGGGGAAAGCTTTCTTT. Its translation is CASSQVQWGKAFF.

About this clone: Distinct nucleotide sequences in the sample also encode this CDR3. The V call is TRBV20-1, the J call TRBJ2-7; D gene unclear. Per germline, CDR1 DFQATT and CDR2 SNEGSKA (reference sequence). V was clipped by 3 bases and J by 2 bases, with 5 bases between them. The length of the CDR3 is 11 residues. CDR3 amino acids: CSASSPYEQYF. In nucleotides, the CDR3 is TGCAGTGCTAGTTCGCCCTACGAGCAGTACTTC.

This chain connects TRBV18 to TRBJ1-2; weak D call: TRBD1 (5 bases). Germline V lookup: CDR1 KGHSH, CDR2 LQKENI. V shed 4 bases and J shed 5 bases, with 11 bases lying between them. The CDR3 sequence is 13 residues long. The CDR3 bases are TGTGCCAGCTCACAAGGGACGGATTATGGCTACACCTTC. Residues: CASSQGTDYGYTF. Filled out from reference TRBV18 and TRBJ1-2, the complete variable domain reads NAGVMQNPRHLVRRRGQEARLRCSPMKGHSHVYWYRQLPEEGLKFMVYLQKENIIDESGMPKERFSAEFPKEGPSILRIQQVVRGDSAAYFCASSQGTDYGYTFGSGTRLTVV.

This clone has a handful of counts. The CDR3 region is CASSQTVPYEQYF. The CDR3 DNA reads as TGTGCCAGCAGCCAGACAGTTCCCTACGAGCAGTACTTC. The genes are TRBV7-8 and TRBJ2-7, with D perhaps TRBD1 (5 bases). Germline loops: CDR1 SGHVS, CDR2 FQNEAQ. The CDR3 totals 13 residues. Trimming pared 5 bases from V and 2 bases from J, leaving 10 bases between.

This clone came up a few times. The V call is TRBV30, the J call TRBJ2-7; 9 bases match TRBD2. The trim removed 4 bases at V and 1 base at J, leaving 8 bases unmatched. CDR1 and CDR2 from the germline V gene are GTSNPN and SVGIG (reference sequence). The CDR3 sequence is 15 residues long. The CDR3 DNA is TGTGCCTGGACCAGCACTAGCGGGCTATCCTACGAGCAGTACTTC. Amino acids: CAWTSTSGLSYEQYF. The whole variable domain, remainder taken from reference TRBV30 and TRBJ2-7, is SQTIHQWPATLVQPVGSPLSLECTVEGTSNPNLYWYRQAAGRGLQLLFYSVGIGQISSEVPQNLSASRPQDRQFILSSKKLLLSDSGFYLCAWTSTSGLSYEQYFGPGTRLTVT.

The V and J genes are TRBV6-5 and TRBJ2-5, with 7 bases identical to TRBD1. Germline V gene data show CDR1 as MNHEY and CDR2 as SVGAGI. CDR3 length: 13 residues. V shed 7 bases and J 2 bases; nucleotides not matched to a gene: 4. The CDR3 loop is CASTGTAQETQYF. The CDR3 nucleotides read TGTGCCAGCACAGGGACAGCACAAGAGACCCAGTACTTC.

The chain links TRBV18 to TRBJ2-2; TRBD2 might be the D (6 bases). Germline V gives CDR1 KGHSH, CDR2 LQKENI. The V and J ends lost 8 bases and 9 bases respectively, with 22 bases between them. The CDR3 is 15 residues long. CDR3 in amino acids: CASRSTGSRPRELFF. CDR3 nucleotide sequence: TGTGCCAGCCGATCTACCGGGAGTCGTCCCAGGGAGCTGTTTTTT. Based on the CDR3 plus reference TRBV18 and TRBJ2-2, the full variable domain is NAGVMQNPRHLVRRRGQEARLRCSPMKGHSHVYWYRQLPEEGLKFMVYLQKENIIDESGMPKERFSAEFPKEGPSILRIQQVVRGDSAAYFCASRSTGSRPRELFFGEGSRLTVL.

The rearrangement uses TRBV29-1 and TRBJ2-7; possible D gene TRBD1, 5 bases. Germline-derived CDR1 and CDR2 are SQVTM and ANQGSEA. The CDR3 is 12 amino acids. Trimming cost V 7 bases and J 2 bases, with 12 bases left between them. CDR3 sequence reads: CSARDSPYEQYF. CDR3 in DNA: TGCAGCGCACGAGACAGTCCCTACGAGCAGTACTTC.

The gene calls are TRBV11-2 and TRBJ2-1; TRBD1 aligns across 7 bases. The junction had 12 bases not matched to a gene; V was cut back by 6 bases and J by 7 bases. The CDR3 is 15 amino acids. Germline loops: CDR1 SGHAT, CDR2 FQNNGV. The CDR3 protein is CASRPRTGRMNEQFF. The CDR3 DNA follows: TGTGCCAGCAGGCCTAGGACAGGCCGGATGAATGAGCAGTTCTTC.

The chain recombines TRBV4-1 with TRBJ2-5; 13 nucleotides line up with TRBD2. V shed 4 bases, J shed 2 bases, and the junction held 7 bases outside the gene matches. The CDR3 runs 17 residues. The germline CDR1 and CDR2 sequences are MGHRA and YSYEKL. This CDR3 is CASSPGLAGVLQETQYF. The CDR3 DNA sequence: TGCGCCAGCAGCCCCGGACTAGCGGGGGTGTTACAAGAGACCCAGTACTTC.

V usage is TRBV28 and J usage is TRBJ1-5; D unresolved. Between the trimmed V and J ends, which lost 1 base and 0 bases, there was a span of 7 bases. CDR3 length: 15 amino acids. CDR1 and CDR2 (germline): MDHEN, SYDVKM. The CDR3 DNA follows: TGTGCCAGCAGTTTATCAGAGTATAGCAATCAGCCCCAGCATTTT. Translation gives CASSLSEYSNQPQHF.

The chain has TRBV7-9 and TRBJ2-5; a weak D match, TRBD2 (7 bases). In germline, CDR1 is SEHNR, CDR2 FQNEAQ (reference sequence). The V end was cut by 7 bases, the J end by 7 bases, with 19 bases between. The CDR3 covers 14 residues. The CDR3 loop is CASKAHGQRGTQYF. CDR3 nucleotide sequence: TGTGCCAGCAAAGCTCATGGACAGCGGGGGACCCAGTACTTC.

This clone was detected only a few times. The gene calls are TRBV4-1 and TRBJ2-3; D may be TRBD2 (7 bases). The CDR3 is made up of 16 amino acids. CDR1 is MGHRA, CDR2 YSYEKL, per germline. V lost 1 base, J lost 0 bases, and 11 bases lay in between. CDR3 in amino acids: CASSQGGGGSTDTQYF. CDR3 DNA: TGCGCCAGCAGCCAAGGGGGAGGGGGAAGCACAGATACGCAGTATTTT.

The chain has TRBV29-1 and TRBJ2-1; the match to TRBD2 covers 8 bases. V lost 8 bases to trimming and J lost 6 bases; unmatched junction nucleotides: 21. CDR3 length: 17 residues. Germline CDR1 reads SQVTM; CDR2 reads ANQGSEA. The chain's CDR3 is CSFLGPFPSGGFNEQFF. CDR3 nucleotides: TGCAGCTTTTTGGGACCCTTTCCCAGCGGGGGTTTCAATGAGCAGTTCTTC.

This chain uses TRBV28 with TRBJ1-2; 7 nucleotides agree with TRBD1. CDR1 and CDR2 from the germline V gene are MDHEN and SYDVKM. After removal of 6 bases from V and 2 bases from J, the junction contained 9 bases not matched to a gene. The CDR3 loop spans 15 amino acids. The CDR3 spells CASSDGTALNYGYTF. The DNA for the CDR3 is TGTGCCAGCAGCGATGGGACAGCTCTCAACTATGGCTACACCTTC.

V gene TRBV27 combines with J gene TRBJ1-1; no firm D call. V dropped 6 bases and J dropped 1 base, with 15 bases sitting between them. This CDR3 spans 15 amino acids. The germline CDR1 and CDR2 sequences are MNHEY and SMNVEV (reference sequence). The CDR3 DNA is TGTGCCAGCAGAGTCGGGAAAACCTCGAACACTGAAGCTTTCTTT. Translation gives CASRVGKTSNTEAFF.

The gene calls are TRBV30 and TRBJ2-7; D call uncertain. The CDR3 is 14 residues long. V was pared by 2 bases and J by 3 bases, with 14 bases between. CDR1 is GTSNPN, CDR2 SVGIG, per germline (reference sequence). The CDR3 reads CAWSPGPAGYEQYF. DNA of the CDR3: TGTGCCTGGAGTCCGGGCCCCGCTGGCTACGAGCAGTACTTC.

The sample holds a few counts of this clone. The chain links TRBV28 to TRBJ2-7; 7 nucleotides match TRBD1. Germline lookup yields CDR1 MDHEN and CDR2 SYDVKM. V trimming: 4 bases; J trimming: 6 bases; junction bases outside the gene matches: 6. This CDR3 spans 13 amino acids. The chain's CDR3 is CASSSDDRAEQYF. The CDR3, as DNA: TGTGCCAGCAGTTCCGATGACAGGGCCGAGCAGTACTTC.